The sequence of this T cell receptor beta chain was determined in a study of blood T cell repertoires in COVID-19. Study as a whole: Sources were T cells, B-cell-depleted T cells, or PBMCs; the material itself was cDNA or gDNA.

The CDR3 length is 14 residues. Per the germline V gene, CDR1 is SGHKS and CDR2 is YYEKEE (reference sequence). Trimming removed 7 bases at V and 2 bases at J, with 14 bases between. Study processing details: Using reference gene primer amplification, nucleated cell counts were estimated. Some clones are missing from TCRdb's copy, which holds only in-frame ones; the method was immunoSEQ multiplex PCR. The V and J calls and clone size are taken from that table; D and trimming were inferred from the DNA. Seen here are about 14,000 clones, approximately 88% observed once, and the top ten hold 3.1%. This clonotype originated in a human donor in a cohort sampled during active COVID-19. The chain has TRBV5-5 and TRBJ2-3; a weak D match, TRBD2 (6 bases). The sample consisted of peripheral blood. DNA of the CDR3: TGTGCCAGCGACCGGGACTGGGACACAGATACGCAGTATTTT. Residues: CASDRDWDTDTQYF.